This is a list of T cell receptor beta chains from one sample in a study of blood T cell repertoires in COVID-19. Sequencing was performed with immunoSEQ multiplex PCR; in TCRdb, only in-frame clones are kept and a portion is missing. The profile shows over 45,000 clones, 85% of them singletons. What was sequenced was peripheral blood. The source is a human donor in a cohort sampled during active COVID-19. Both conserved end residues are part of each CDR3. The D gene is left open where the match is weak. The size entry is marked missing in some rows and otherwise reads once, few, many or a size class.

TRBV20-1	17	TRBJ1-5	few	-	CSASRRGGRNSNQPQHF	TGCAGTGCCAGTCGGAGGGGGGGAAGGAATAGCAATCAGCCCCAGCATTTT
TRBV10-1	16	TRBJ1-5	many	TRBD1	CASRSGGEDRDQPQHF	TGCGCCAGCAGATCCGGTGGAGAGGACAGGGACCAGCCCCAGCATTTT
TRBV6-2/TRBV6-3	15	TRBJ2-1	-	-	CASSYTGGSANEQFF	TGTGCCAGCAGTTACACCGGAGGGAGTGCGAATGAGCAGTTCTTC
TRBV5-1	15	TRBJ2-7	-	TRBD1	CASSSLGTETYEQYF	TGCGCCAGCAGTTCACTCGGGACAGAGACCTACGAGCAGTACTTC
TRBV30	13	TRBJ2-3	-	-	CAWSGGSTDTQYF	TGTGCCTGGAGTGGCGGTAGCACAGATACGCAGTATTTT
TRBV30	11	TRBJ1-1	-	-	CARSGNTEAFF	TGTGCCCGCTCGGGGAACACTGAAGCTTTCTTT
TRBV3-1/TRBV3-2	15	TRBJ2-7	-	TRBD2	CASSLPGGPAYEQYF	TGTGCCAGCAGCCTCCCGGGGGGGCCTGCCTACGAGCAGTACTTC
TRBV2	13	TRBJ2-4	once	-	CASSGSRENIQYF	TGTGCCAGCAGTGGGTCGAGAGAAAACATTCAGTACTTC
TRBV5-1	13	TRBJ1-6	many	-	CASSLKLDSPLHF	TGCGCCAGCAGCTTAAAGCTAGATTCACCCCTCCACTTT
TRBV7-2	15	TRBJ1-5	-	-	CASSFSSFSNQPQHF	TGTGCCAGCAGCTTCTCGTCTTTTAGCAATCAGCCCCAGCATTTT
TRBV7-2	15	TRBJ2-1	-	TRBD1	CASSLDRGIVNEQFF	TGTGCCAGCAGCTTAGACAGGGGGATTGTCAATGAGCAGTTCTTC
TRBV7-3	13	TRBJ2-2	-	-	CASSPRVTGELFF	TGTGCCAGCAGCCCCAGGGTGACCGGGGAGCTGTTTTTT
TRBV4-1	15	TRBJ2-3	-	-	CASSQDPTSGRTQYF	TGCGCCAGCAGCCAAGACCCTACTTCAGGCCGTACGCAGTATTTT
TRBV9	18	TRBJ1-4	-	-	CASSVDSGILATNEKLFF	TGTGCCAGCAGCGTAGATTCAGGGATATTGGCAACTAATGAAAAACTGTTTTTT
TRBV10-3	15	TRBJ2-5	-	TRBD1	CAISDRGRAGETQYF	TGTGCCATCAGTGACAGGGGGCGCGCGGGAGAGACCCAGTACTTC
TRBV27	13	TRBJ2-1	large	TRBD2	CASSPTSAGEQFF	TGTGCCAGCAGTCCGACTAGCGCGGGTGAGCAGTTCTTC
TRBV9	12	TRBJ2-1	-	-	CASTLDNNEQFF	TGTGCCAGTACCCTGGACAACAATGAGCAGTTCTTC
TRBV4-2	16	TRBJ1-1	-	-	CASSPLSTGRNTEAFF	TGTGCCAGCAGCCCTTTAAGTACAGGGCGCAACACTGAAGCTTTCTTT
TRBV5-1	18	TRBJ2-7	-	TRBD2	CASSLVPGRSGGVYEQYF	TGCGCCAGCAGCTTGGTCCCGGGGCGGAGCGGGGGGGTGTACGAGCAGTACTTC
TRBV6-5	15	TRBJ2-4	-	TRBD2	CASSPGGGAKNIQYF	TGTGCCAGCAGCCCCGGGGGGGGAGCCAAAAACATTCAGTACTTC
TRBV5-4	16	TRBJ1-1	few	TRBD1	CASSTAPGQGDNEAFF	TGTGCCAGCAGCACGGCACCGGGACAGGGTGACAATGAAGCTTTCTTT
TRBV6-2/TRBV6-3	12	TRBJ2-1	-	-	CASSYSPREQFF	TGTGCCAGCAGTTACAGCCCCAGGGAGCAGTTCTTC
TRBV6-5	12	TRBJ1-6	-	-	CASSQGISPLHF	TGTGCCAGCAGCCAGGGGATTTCACCCCTCCACTTT
TRBV20-1	10	TRBJ2-1	-	TRBD1	CSATDREQFF	TGCAGTGCTACGGACAGGGAGCAGTTCTTC
TRBV7-9	15	TRBJ2-7	-	TRBD2	CASSLLAGALVEQYF	TGTGCCAGCAGCTTACTAGCGGGAGCCTTGGTCGAGCAGTACTTC
TRBV7-2	14	TRBJ2-5	-	-	CASSLGLGPETQYF	TGTGCCAGCAGCTTAGGACTAGGTCCAGAGACCCAGTACTTC